The 14 T cell receptor beta chains below were found in one sample sequenced in a study of OX40 agonist ivuxolimab in advanced cancers. Sequenced by immunoSEQ multiplex PCR; TCRdb stores in-frame clones only, minus some. The data show under 15,000 clones, around 80% seen once. Source: CD4+ or CD8+ T cells sorted from blood, taken in a trial of the OX40 agonist ivuxolimab. Source of these receptors: an adult with an advanced solid tumor such as melanoma, head and neck, liver or kidney cancer.

The J gene is TRBJ1-2, the V gene TRBV18; TRBD1 is a possible D gene (6 bases). V lost 0 bases, J lost 3 bases, and 8 bases lay in between. This CDR3 is built from 14 residues. Germline V gene sequence: CDR1 KGHSH, CDR2 LQKENI. The CDR3 loop is CASSPPSGDYGYTF. The CDR3 DNA is TGTGCCAGCTCACCACCATCAGGGGACTATGGCTACACCTTC. Filled out from reference TRBV18 and TRBJ1-2, the complete variable domain reads NAGVMQNPRHLVRRRGQEARLRCSPMKGHSHVYWYRQLPEEGLKFMVYLQKENIIDESGMPKERFSAEFPKEGPSILRIQQVVRGDSAAYFCASSPPSGDYGYTFGSGTRLTVV.

The rearrangement uses TRBV5-5 and TRBJ2-5; tentative D call: TRBD2 (7 bases). The germline CDR1 and CDR2 sequences are SGHKS and YYEKEE (reference sequence). Deletions cut 0 bases from V and 1 base from J, with 13 bases between. This CDR3 has 16 amino acids. The CDR3 is CASSLGEGGAQETQYF. In nucleotides, the CDR3 is TGTGCCAGCAGCTTGGGAGAGGGGGGGGCCCAAGAGACCCAGTACTTC. Based on the CDR3 plus reference TRBV5-5 and TRBJ2-5, the full variable domain is DAGVTQSPTHLIKTRGQQVTLRCSPISGHKSVSWYQQVLGQGPQFIFQYYEKEERGRGNFPDRFSARQFPNYSSELNVNALLLGDSALYLCASSLGEGGAQETQYFGPGTRLLVL.

The chain recombines TRBV7-8 with TRBJ2-4; TRBD1 agrees at 7 bases. The germline CDR1 and CDR2 sequences are SGHVS and FQNEAQ. The CDR3 covers 16 residues. V lost 5 bases and J lost 1; bases outside the gene matches: 8. The CDR3 reads CASSPGQLWAKNIQYF. The CDR3 bases are TGTGCCAGCAGCCCGGGACAGTTATGGGCCAAAAACATTCAGTACTTC.

This rearrangement joins TRBV2 to TRBJ2-2; D uncertain. The V end was cut by 1 base, the J end by 7 bases, with 7 bases between. CDR3 length: 13 residues. Germline V gene lookup returns CDR1 SNHLY and CDR2 FYNNEI. The CDR3 spells CASSEGRGGELFF. The CDR3 DNA is TGTGCCAGCAGTGAAGGACGTGGCGGGGAGCTGTTTTTT.

This chain uses TRBV28 with TRBJ1-2; no clear D gene. Germline V gives CDR1 MDHEN, CDR2 SYDVKM. The CDR3 covers 13 residues. V was trimmed by 3 bases and J by 8 bases, leaving 13 bases between them. In DNA, the CDR3 is TGTGCCAGCAGTTTTTTAGGATTTCGAGGCTACACCTTC. Translation: CASSFLGFRGYTF.

The chain links TRBV28 to TRBJ2-7; 8 nucleotides agree with TRBD2. V lost 5 bases, J lost 0 bases, and 3 bases stayed unmatched. Germline V gene sequence: CDR1 MDHEN, CDR2 SYDVKM. The CDR3 spans 14 residues. Written as DNA, the CDR3 is TGTGCCAGCAGTAAGCGGGAGCCCTCCTACGAGCAGTACTTC. The encoded protein is CASSKREPSYEQYF.

The chain recombines TRBV27 with TRBJ2-1; TRBD2 is a possible D gene (5 bases). From germline, CDR1 is MNHEY and CDR2 SMNVEV (reference sequence). Trimming stripped 5 bases from V and 7 bases from J, with 12 bases between. This CDR3 is built from 13 residues. The CDR3 coding sequence is TGTGCCAGCAGTCAAACGGGGTGGAATGAGCAGTTCTTC. Protein: CASSQTGWNEQFF.

The chain has TRBV6-5 and TRBJ2-1; D unresolved. Trimming cost V 4 bases and J 3 bases, with 10 bases left between them. The CDR3 loop spans 14 amino acids. Germline CDR1 and CDR2: MNHEY and SVGAGI. As DNA, the CDR3 is TGTGCCAGCAGTTTGTCTGTATACTACAATGAGCAGTTCTTC. Its translation is CASSLSVYYNEQFF.

The chain is built from TRBV4-3 and TRBJ2-7; 7 bases match TRBD2. Germline V lookup: CDR1 LGHNA, CDR2 YSLEER. V gave up 1 base and J gave up 4 bases; unmatched junction bases: 7. The CDR3 runs to 15 residues. The CDR3 coding sequence is TGCGCCAGCAGCCAAGTCGTAGGGGAGGGGTACGAGCAGTACTTC. This translates into CASSQVVGEGYEQYF.

This clone has only one observation. A much larger clonotype is one base distant, so this may be a read error. Other DNA variants within this sample encode the same CDR3. This chain links TRBV27 with TRBJ2-1, with a possible D match to TRBD1 (5 bases). Germline CDR1 is MNHEY and CDR2 is SMNVEV (reference sequence). The CDR3 contains 14 residues. V was trimmed by 2 bases and J by 4 bases, leaving 9 bases between them. The CDR3 loop is CASSLAQDYNEQFF. The CDR3 DNA reads TGTGCCAGCAGTTTAGCACAGGATTACAATGAGCAGTTCTTC.

This clone appeared a single time. The J gene is TRBJ1-1, the V gene TRBV7-3; TRBD1 agrees at 7 bases. The ends lost 4 bases at V and 5 bases at J; junction bases unmatched: 7. CDR1 and CDR2 from the germline V gene are SGHTA and FQGTGA. This CDR3 contains 14 residues. CDR3 residues: CASSSPDRKTEAFF. The CDR3, as DNA: TGTGCCAGCAGCTCCCCGGACAGGAAAACTGAAGCTTTCTTT.

This clone was recorded once. The chain couples TRBV19 to TRBJ1-3; a possible D gene is TRBD1 (6 bases). The CDR3 length is 15 residues. The V gene lost 6 bases and the J gene lost 0 bases, with 12 bases spanning the gap. Germline CDR1 LNHDA, CDR2 SQIVND (reference sequence). The CDR3 is CASSRGQFSGNTIYF. CDR3 DNA sequence: TGTGCCAGTAGCCGCGGACAGTTCTCTGGAAACACCATATATTTT.

This chain connects TRBV7-2 to TRBJ1-2, with 7 bases lining up with TRBD1. The CDR3 has 16 residues. Trimming took 2 bases from V and 3 from J; bases not matched to a gene: 9. In germline, CDR1 is SGHTA, CDR2 FQGNSA. CDR3 loop: CASSLSGDSRHYGYTF. CDR3 in DNA: TGTGCCAGCAGCTTAAGTGGGGACAGTCGTCACTATGGCTACACCTTC. Full variable domain (outside the CDR3, taken from reference TRBV7-2 and TRBJ1-2): GAGVSQSPSNKVTEKGKDVELRCDPISGHTALYWYRQSLGQGLEFLIYFQGNSAPDKSGLPSDRFSAERTGGSVSTLTIQRTQQEDSAVYLCASSLSGDSRHYGYTFGSGTRLTVV.

This sequence joins TRBV6-5 and TRBJ2-1; D gene uncertain. Germline V gene data show CDR1 as MNHEY and CDR2 as SVGAGI. V lost 0 bases and J lost 1, with 10 bases in between. The CDR3 spans 16 residues. DNA of the CDR3: TGTGCCAGCAGTTACTCTTTCGCGGCGTCCTACAATGAGCAGTTCTTC. As protein: CASSYSFAASYNEQFF.